The 21 T cell receptor beta chains below all came from one sample that was sequenced in a study of cytomegalovirus exposure and HLA in healthy donors. Only in-frame clones appear in the TCRdb table, and some are missing; sequencing was by immunoSEQ multiplex PCR. The sample gives 200,000 or so clones, approximately 82% of which show up once; less than 7% is in the top ten. The sequencing input was PBMCs. The receptors come from a woman between 18 and 29 years old in good health and CMV-seronegative.

This clone was seen only once. This rearrangement joins TRBV28 to TRBJ2-4, with D hard to call. Germline CDR1 MDHEN, CDR2 SYDVKM. The CDR3 consists of 14 residues. V shed 3 bases and J shed 7 bases, with 13 bases lying between them. The CDR3 region has the DNA TGTGCCAGCAGTTTGAGCCGCACCCAGAACATTCAGTACTTC. This gives the protein CASSLSRTQNIQYF. Full variable domain (outside the CDR3, taken from reference TRBV28 and TRBJ2-4): DVKVTQSSRYLVKRTGEKVFLECVQDMDHENMFWYRQDPGLGLRLIYFSYDVKMKEKGDIPEGYSVSREKKERFSLILESASTNQTSMYLCASSLSRTQNIQYFGAGTRLSVL.

The chain uses TRBV5-5 and TRBJ1-5; D gene uncertain. Germline CDR1 SGHKS, CDR2 YYEKEE (reference sequence). This CDR3 contains 14 residues. Trimming stripped 4 bases from V and 4 bases from J, with 12 bases between. As DNA, the CDR3 is TGTGCCAGCAGCCCGGGAAACTCAAATCAGCCCCAGCATTTT. It is translated as CASSPGNSNQPQHF.

This sequence joins TRBV25-1 and TRBJ1-2, with TRBD1 identical over 8 bases. The CDR3 contains 15 residues. Per the germline V gene, CDR1 is MGHDK and CDR2 is SYGVNS. V shed 4 bases and J 4 bases; nucleotides not matched to a gene: 8. CDR3 region: CASSGGQGGFYGYTF. DNA of the CDR3: TGTGCCAGCAGTGGCGGACAGGGTGGGTTCTATGGCTACACCTTC.

V gene TRBV30 combines with J gene TRBJ2-7; D is possibly TRBD2 (5 bases). From germline, CDR1 is GTSNPN and CDR2 SVGIG (reference sequence). This CDR3 region has 14 residues. V lost 4 bases and J 8 bases, leaving 21 bases between the germline ends. The CDR3 spells CAWTKGRLPYQQYF. DNA of the CDR3: TGTGCCTGGACTAAAGGGAGACTACCTTACCAGCAGTACTTC.

This chain uses TRBV11-1 with TRBJ1-1; D might be TRBD1 (5 bases). The V gene lost 5 bases and the J gene lost 3 bases, with 10 bases spanning the gap. There are 13 residues in the CDR3. Germline loops: CDR1 SGHAT, CDR2 FQDESV (reference sequence). CDR3: CASSGLGDTEAFF. DNA of the CDR3: TGTGCCAGCAGCGGACTAGGGGACACTGAAGCTTTCTTT. Based on the CDR3 plus reference TRBV11-1 and TRBJ1-1, the full variable domain is EAEVAQSPRYKITEKSQAVAFWCDPISGHATLYWYRQILGQGPELLVQFQDESVVDDSQLPKDRFSAERLKGVDSTLKIQPAELGDSAMYLCASSGLGDTEAFFGQGTRLTVV.

Here the CDR3 DNA reads TGCGCCAGCAGCGACCGACAGGGTTCTGGCTACACCTTC. Its protein product is CASSDRQGSGYTF. The chain is built from TRBV5-1 and TRBJ1-2; 7 bases agree with TRBD1. Trimming took 4 bases from V and 7 from J; bases not matched to a gene: 7. Germline assignment: CDR1 SGHRS and CDR2 YFSETQ. This CDR3 has 13 residues.

This clone occurred a few times. This chain uses TRBV4-2 with TRBJ2-3, with D perhaps being TRBD1 or TRBD2 (5 bases each). In germline, CDR1 is LGHNA, CDR2 YNFKEQ. This CDR3 is 15 amino acids long. V was clipped by 0 bases and J by 1 base, with 8 bases between them. This chain's CDR3 is CASSQERDGTDTQYF. CDR3 nucleotides: TGTGCCAGCAGCCAAGAACGGGACGGCACAGATACGCAGTATTTT.

V and J are TRBV9 and TRBJ2-2, with TRBD2 identical over 7 bases. Germline lookup yields CDR1 SGDLS and CDR2 YYNGEE. The V gene end was trimmed by 1 base and the J gene end by 2 bases; junction bases not matched to a gene: 2. The length of the CDR3 is 15 residues. The CDR3 nucleotides read TGTGCCAGCAGCGTAAGCGGGACCAACACCGGGGAGCTGTTTTTT. It specifies CASSVSGTNTGELFF. Filled out from reference TRBV9 and TRBJ2-2, the complete variable domain reads DSGVTQTPKHLITATGQRVTLRCSPRSGDLSVYWYQQSLDQGLQFLIQYYNGEERAKGNILERFSAQQFPDLHSELNLSSLELGDSALYFCASSVSGTNTGELFFGEGSRLTVL.

The chain joins TRBV7-3 to TRBJ1-2, with 10 bases lining up with TRBD1. Germline CDR1 reads SGHTA; CDR2 reads FQGTGA. J gave up 6 bases and V 5 bases, and 3 bases lay outside the gene matches. The CDR3 length is 13 residues. The DNA of the CDR3 is TGTGCCAGCAGCCGAGGGACAGGGGATGGCTACACCTTC. Encoded protein: CASSRGTGDGYTF.

The rearrangement uses TRBV13 and TRBJ2-7; maybe TRBD2 (5 bases). Germline loops: CDR1 PRHDT, CDR2 FYEKMQ (reference sequence). Trimming cost V 4 bases and J 5 bases, with 15 bases left between them. This CDR3 region has 14 residues. The CDR3 nucleotides read TGTGCCAGCAGCTCCGACCGGGCGGGCGACGAGCAGTACTTC. Its protein is CASSSDRAGDEQYF.

With respect to this clone: With a much larger clone just one base away, this may be a read error. The rearrangement joins TRBV6-4 to TRBJ2-3; TRBD1 matches at 10 bases. V was clipped by 0 bases and J by 4 bases; unmatched bases: 1. This CDR3 is built from 15 residues. Germline-derived CDR1 and CDR2 are MRHNA and SNTAGT. CDR3 sequence reads: CASSDSTGGSDTQYF. In DNA, the CDR3 is TGTGCCAGCAGTGACTCGACAGGGGGCTCAGATACGCAGTATTTT.

Remarks on this clone: One end of the junction varies from germline; a read error may be responsible. The J gene is TRBJ2-1, the V gene TRBV4-1; 11 bases line up with TRBD2. Looked up from germline, CDR1 is MGHRA and CDR2 is YSYEKL. CDR3 length: 16 residues. CDR3 in amino acids: CASSQFTSGSYDEQFF. The CDR3 DNA reads TGCGCCAGCAGCCAATTTACTAGCGGGAGCTACGATGAGCAGTTCTTC.

The chain links TRBV29-1 to TRBJ1-5; 10 bases are a match to TRBD1. Trimming took 6 bases from V and 2 from J; bases not matched to a gene: 4. Per germline, CDR1 SQVTM and CDR2 ANQGSEA. This CDR3 comprises 14 residues. This CDR3 reads CSVSGTGGNQPQHF. In nucleotides, the CDR3 is TGCAGCGTCTCCGGGACAGGGGGCAATCAGCCCCAGCATTTT. Supplemented by reference TRBV29-1 and TRBJ1-5, the full variable domain reads SAVISQKPSRDICQRGTSLTIQCQVDSQVTMMFWYRQQPGQSLTLIATANQGSEATYESGFVIDKFPISRPNLTFSTLTVSNMSPEDSSIYLCSVSGTGGNQPQHFGDGTRLSIL.

The V call is TRBV2, the J call TRBJ1-1; D might be TRBD1 (5 bases). Trimming took 3 bases from V and 5 from J, leaving 16 bases between them. The V gene's germline CDR1 is SNHLY and CDR2 FYNNEI. This CDR3 spans 15 amino acids. CDR3 in amino acids: CASSEGQGGYTEAFF. The CDR3 nucleotides read TGTGCCAGCAGTGAGGGGCAGGGAGGATATACTGAAGCTTTCTTT. Full variable domain (missing parts from reference TRBV2 and TRBJ1-1): EPEVTQTPSHQVTQMGQEVILRCVPISNHLYFYWYRQILGQKVEFLVSFYNNEISEKSEIFDDQFSVERPDGSNFTLKIRSTKLEDSAMYFCASSEGQGGYTEAFFGQGTRLTVV.

The V gene is TRBV6-5, the J gene TRBJ2-3; D is unresolved. V was trimmed by 5 bases and J by 2 bases, leaving 5 bases between them. CDR1 is MNHEY and CDR2 is SVGAGI in the germline V gene. The CDR3 totals 12 residues. CDR3 residues: CASSRNTDTQYF. In DNA form, the CDR3 reads TGTGCCAGCAGTAGGAACACAGATACGCAGTATTTT.

V and J are TRBV5-1 and TRBJ1-5; TRBD1 matches 8 bases. V dropped 5 bases and J dropped 0; count of bases not matched to a gene: 13. From germline, CDR1 is SGHRS and CDR2 YFSETQ. CDR3 length: 18 amino acids. The CDR3 is CASSQGTGVSTSNQPQHF. CDR3 sequence (DNA): TGCGCCAGCAGTCAAGGGACAGGCGTCTCTACTAGCAATCAGCCCCAGCATTTT.

The chain combines TRBV4-2 with TRBJ2-7; 7 positions agree with TRBD1. Unmatched junction bases numbered 3, after V lost 0 bases and J lost 1 base. The CDR3 is 15 amino acids. From germline, CDR1 is LGHNA and CDR2 YNFKEQ. The CDR3 loop is CASSQETGKSYEQYF. CDR3 DNA: TGTGCCAGCAGCCAAGAGACAGGGAAGTCCTACGAGCAGTACTTC.

Points on this clone: At one of its ends the junction is not consistent with the germline gene, which may arise from a read error. This chain links TRBV7-7 with TRBJ2-5; no clear D. The CDR3 has 13 residues. Germline lookup yields CDR1 SSHAT and CDR2 FNYEAQ (reference sequence). The CDR3 loop reads CASSPMLGETQYF. The CDR3 bases are TGTGCTAGCAGCCCCATGTTGGGAGAGACCCAGTACTTC. The full variable domain, with the rest looked up from reference TRBV7-7 and TRBJ2-5, is GAGVSQSPRYKVTKRGQDVTLRCDPISSHATLYWYQQALGQGPEFLTYFNYEAQPDKSGLPSDRFSAERPEGSISTLTIQRTEQRDSAMYRCASSPMLGETQYFGPGTRLLVL.

The CDR3 coding sequence is TGTGCCAGTAGTCCGCAGGTGAGCCAGCCCCAGCATTTT. Translating gives CASSPQVSQPQHF. The genes are TRBV19 and TRBJ1-5; D uncertain. Germline CDR1 is LNHDA and CDR2 is SQIVND (reference sequence). CDR3 length: 13 residues. V lost 5 bases and J lost 7, with 12 bases in between.

The genes are TRBV9 and TRBJ2-5; D is unclear. This CDR3 has 13 residues. Trimming pared 0 bases from V and 5 bases from J, leaving 8 bases between. CDR1 SGDLS and CDR2 YYNGEE come from the germline V gene. CDR3 nucleotides: TGTGCCAGCAGCGTAGCTGGATCGGAGACCCAGTACTTC. Amino acids: CASSVAGSETQYF.

This chain connects TRBV6-1 to TRBJ1-4; TRBD1 might be the D (6 bases). V shed 7 bases and J shed 5 bases, with 17 bases lying between them. This CDR3 is 15 amino acids long. Looked up from germline, CDR1 is MNHNS and CDR2 is SASEGT. In DNA form, the CDR3 reads TGTGCCAGCATCCAAACAGGGATATACAATGAAAAACTGTTTTTT. Protein: CASIQTGIYNEKLFF.